This T cell receptor (beta chain) derives from a study of blood T cells in healthy people across ages. A second PCR, run for about 7 to 11 cycles, used a sample-barcoded 5' primer plus a J-beta primer mix. Every single cDNA molecule received a tag from a template-switch adaptor with 12 random nucleotides. In TCRdb, the 5' RACE reads were re-called with MiXCR into one record per CDR3 protein. The sample lists around 650,000 distinct CDR3 sequences, 32% occurring once. Turning to this clonotype: Its antigen is not identified.

Whole-study findings and limits: It was not possible, with unsorted PBMCs, to conclusively compare naive and antigen-experienced cells. Aged donors had fewer naive CD4+ cells and lower diversity than long-lived donors. While age rose, TCR beta diversity per million T cells dropped in a roughly linear way.

CDR1 and CDR2 (germline): SEHNR, FQNEAQ (reference sequence). V was cut by 1 base and J by 4 bases, with 10 bases left in between. This CDR3 is 14 amino acids long. The TCR originated in a woman aged 80 or older in good health. Source material: blood. V usage is TRBV7-9 and J usage is TRBJ2-5, with D possibly matching TRBD1 (5 bases). CDR3 sequence (DNA): TGTGCCAGCAGCTTAGGGCAGGGTCCAGAGACCCAGTACTTC. Its protein is CASSLGQGPETQYF. Complete variable domain (other parts from reference TRBV7-9 and TRBJ2-5): DTGVSQNPRHKITKRGQNVTFRCDPISEHNRLYWYRQTLGQGPEFLTYFQNEAQLEKSRLLSDRFSAERPKGSFSTLEIQRTEQGDSAMYLCASSLGQGPETQYFGPGTRLLVL.